Below, 26 T cell receptor beta chains from the same sample are listed, as sequenced in a study of T-cell memory formation after mild COVID-19. TCRdb processed the 5' RACE reads anew with MiXCR; each CDR3 protein has one entry. The sample holds hundreds of thousands of distinct CDR3 sequences; more than 20% are singletons and the top ten take 8.5% to 10%. The sample comprised PBMCs or a T cell subset sorted from them (not recorded which). These receptors were taken from an adult woman who had mild COVID-19 (a few samples of this study predate the infection). Cell type and time point are not known.

A few counts support this clonotype. The rearrangement links TRBV2 to TRBJ2-2; D may be TRBD1 (6 bases). The germline V gene has CDR1 SNHLY and CDR2 FYNNEI. V shed 8 bases and J shed 0 bases, with 10 bases lying between them. This CDR3 spans 14 amino acids. Written as DNA, the CDR3 is TGTGCCAGCCTCCGGGACACGAACACCGGGGAGCTGTTTTTT. The encoded protein is CASLRDTNTGELFF.

The chain is built from TRBV18 and TRBJ1-1; D is ambiguous. The V and J ends lost 3 bases and 0 bases respectively, with 11 bases between them. Germline CDR1 and CDR2: KGHSH and LQKENI. The CDR3 runs 15 residues. The CDR3 sequence: CASSPPNGVNTEAFF. DNA for the CDR3: TGTGCCAGCTCACCTCCGAACGGAGTGAACACTGAAGCTTTCTTT.

The chain recombines TRBV10-3 with TRBJ2-7; D may correspond to TRBD1 or TRBD2 (5 bases each). The CDR3 loop spans 17 amino acids. V lost 5 bases and J 1 base, leaving 21 bases between the germline ends. Per germline, CDR1 ENHRY and CDR2 SYGVKD. CDR3 sequence: CAISSDSGSGQSYEQYF. CDR3 bases: TGTGCCATCAGTTCCGACAGCGGATCCGGGCAATCCTACGAGCAGTACTTC.

The chain has TRBV7-3 and TRBJ2-3, with TRBD2 identical over 7 bases. The CDR3 contains 14 residues. With V trimmed by 2 bases and J by 6 bases, 5 bases remained unmatched. The germline CDR1 and CDR2 sequences are SGHTA and FQGTGA. The CDR3 nucleotides are TGTGCCAGCAGCTTAGGGGGGGTAGTTGATACGCAGTATTTT. Its translation is CASSLGGVVDTQYF.

The chain recombines TRBV19 with TRBJ2-7, with D tentatively TRBD2 (5 bases). V lost 3 bases and J 0 bases, leaving 6 bases between the germline ends. This CDR3 contains 13 residues. The germline V gene has CDR1 LNHDA and CDR2 SQIVND (reference sequence). The CDR3 is CASSMGSSYEQYF. The CDR3 DNA sequence: TGTGCCAGTAGTATGGGGAGCTCCTACGAGCAGTACTTC.

This clonotype has more than one count but fewer than ten. The chain carries TRBV7-2 and TRBJ2-3, with 11 bases that match TRBD2. Germline CDR1 reads SGHTA; CDR2 reads FQGNSA. V trimming: 3 bases; J trimming: 2 bases; junction bases outside the gene matches: 10. CDR3 size: 18 residues. The CDR3: CASSFIAGGQRLTDTQYF. The CDR3 coding sequence is TGTGCCAGCAGCTTCATAGCGGGGGGGCAGCGGCTCACAGATACGCAGTATTTT.

A few counts support this clonotype. The chain carries TRBV15 and TRBJ2-7, with TRBD2 as a possible D gene (6 bases). The V gene lost 0 bases and the J gene lost 7 bases, with 16 bases spanning the gap. The CDR3 sequence is 15 residues long. The germline V gene encodes CDR1 LNHNV and CDR2 YYDKDF (reference sequence). The CDR3 DNA is TGTGCCACCAGCAGAGATCAGACTAGGGGAGCGGAGCAGTACTTC. It specifies CATSRDQTRGAEQYF.

This clonotype was counted a few times. V usage is TRBV11-3 and J usage is TRBJ2-1; 9 nucleotides agree with TRBD2. Germline CDR1 SGHNT, CDR2 YENEEA. J lost 6 bases, V lost 2 bases, and 5 bases had no gene match. The CDR3 runs to 15 residues. The CDR3: CASSLILAGGNEQFF. CDR3 bases: TGTGCCAGCAGCTTAATACTAGCGGGCGGCAATGAGCAGTTCTTC. Variable domain in full (rest from reference TRBV11-3 and TRBJ2-1): EAGVVQSPRYKIIEKKQPVAFWCNPISGHNTLYWYLQNLGQGPELLIRYENEEAVDDSQLPKDRFSAERLKGVDSTLKIQPAELGDSAVYLCASSLILAGGNEQFFGPGTRLTVL.

This clonotype has at least ten counts. The chain is built from TRBV20-1 and TRBJ2-1, with 12 bases matching TRBD2. The CDR3 sequence is 15 residues long. V gave up 5 bases and J gave up 8 bases; unmatched junction bases: 10. The germline V gene encodes CDR1 DFQATT and CDR2 SNEGSKA (reference sequence). The CDR3: CSARLAGGALDEQFF. In nucleotides, the CDR3 is TGCAGTGCTCGTCTAGCGGGAGGGGCACTGGATGAGCAGTTCTTC.

The chain carries TRBV7-2 and TRBJ1-1; D may be TRBD1 (6 bases). V dropped 5 bases and J dropped 4 bases, with 11 bases sitting between them. In germline, CDR1 is SGHTA, CDR2 FQGNSA. The CDR3 is 13 amino acids. The CDR3 protein is CASSRTEPTEAFF. In DNA, the CDR3 is TGTGCCAGCAGCAGGACAGAGCCCACTGAAGCTTTCTTT.

J is TRBJ2-1 and V is TRBV5-1; weak D call: TRBD1 (6 bases). V was cut by 4 bases and J by 2 bases, with 13 bases left in between. CDR3 length: 15 residues. Germline CDR1 SGHRS, CDR2 YFSETQ. The DNA of the CDR3 is TGCGCCAGCAGCACAGGGACGGTCACCTACAATGAGCAGTTCTTC. This sequence encodes CASSTGTVTYNEQFF.

This clonotype appeared many times. The CDR3: CASSPSRWQLQETQYF. The CDR3 nucleotides read TGTGCCAGCAGCCCAAGTAGGTGGCAGCTACAAGAGACCCAGTACTTC. The rearrangement links TRBV7-9 to TRBJ2-5; D is unresolved. Trimming removed 5 bases at V and 2 bases at J, with 18 bases between. CDR1 and CDR2 (germline): SEHNR, FQNEAQ (reference sequence). This CDR3 is 16 amino acids long.

The table lists this clonotype with a few counts. The genes are TRBV7-8 and TRBJ2-7; either TRBD1 or TRBD2 may fit D (6 bases each). V shed 2 bases and J shed 4 bases, with 15 bases lying between them. Germline V gene sequence: CDR1 SGHVS, CDR2 FQNEAQ. The CDR3 contains 15 residues. CDR3 sequence (DNA): TGTGCCAGCAGCTTACCGGGGGCGCAACTGTACGAGCAGTACTTC. It yields the protein CASSLPGAQLYEQYF.

This clonotype was counted only a few times. The chain links TRBV29-1 to TRBJ2-3; 14 nucleotides line up with TRBD2. There are 16 residues in the CDR3. Germline loops: CDR1 SQVTM, CDR2 ANQGSEA. Losses at the gene ends were 4 bases for V and 4 bases for J; bases not matched to a gene: 7. The CDR3 DNA sequence: TGCAGCGTTGCCGGGACTAGCGGGAGTTCATCAGATACGCAGTATTTT. Protein sequence: CSVAGTSGSSSDTQYF.

The rearrangement joins TRBV1 to TRBJ2-2. TRBV1 is shown as a pseudogene. The CDR3 runs to 16 residues. CDR3 nucleotides: TGCACCAGCAGCCCCCGTTCGTTAAGTAGCACCGGGGAGCTGTTTTTT. Translation: CTSSPRSLSSTGELFF.

This clonotype was detected a few times. The J gene is TRBJ2-1, the V gene TRBV6-5, with 8 nucleotides matching TRBD1. This CDR3 comprises 13 residues. CDR1 is MNHEY and CDR2 is SVGAGI in the germline V gene. The junction had 8 bases not matched to a gene; V was cut back by 4 bases and J by 12 bases. The chain's CDR3 is CASSSDRGSGQFF. As DNA, the CDR3 is TGTGCCAGCAGTTCCGACAGGGGATCTGGGCAGTTCTTC.

There are a few counts of this clonotype. This chain joins TRBV6-2 or TRBV6-3 and TRBJ2-6; D not certain. CDR1 and CDR2 (germline): MNHEY, SVGEGT. This CDR3 spans 15 amino acids. V was pared by 2 bases and J by 0 bases, with 5 bases between. CDR3 loop: CASSYPASGANVLTF. In DNA form, the CDR3 reads TGTGCCAGCAGTTACCCAGCCTCTGGGGCCAACGTCCTGACTTTC.

This clonotype is a singleton in its sample. The chain uses TRBV2 and TRBJ2-1, with 11 bases fitting TRBD2. Germline values: CDR1 SNHLY, CDR2 FYNNEI. V was clipped by 4 bases and J by 7 bases; unmatched bases: 9. The CDR3 length is 16 residues. The CDR3 reads CASSAQLAGVGNEQFF. CDR3 sequence (DNA): TGTGCCAGCAGTGCTCAACTAGCGGGAGTAGGGAATGAGCAGTTCTTC.

In its sample, this clonotype was seen a few times. The CDR3 here is CSVGPRGVGGGYTF. CDR3 coding DNA: TGCAGCGTAGGCCCCAGGGGTGTTGGTGGTGGCTACACCTTC. This chain uses TRBV29-1 with TRBJ1-2; weak D call: TRBD1 (6 bases). Trimming removed 6 bases from V and 7 bases from J, with 21 bases in between. Germline assignment: CDR1 SQVTM and CDR2 ANQGSEA. The CDR3 is 14 amino acids.

The chain couples TRBV12-3 or TRBV12-4 to TRBJ2-7, with D possibly matching TRBD2 (6 bases). The V gene lost 6 bases and the J gene lost 9 bases, with 18 bases spanning the gap. The CDR3 length is 13 residues. In nucleotides, the CDR3 is TGTGCCAGCAGAACTAGCAGCCTTGCCCCGCAGTACTTC. It translates to CASRTSSLAPQYF.

This clonotype was detected only a few times. CDR3 in amino acids: CATSRDSSRGGKYF. CDR3 in DNA: TGTGCCACCAGCAGAGATTCTTCGCGGGGGGGAAAGTATTTT. This rearrangement joins TRBV15 to TRBJ2-3; 9 nucleotides align to TRBD2. The J segment lost 13 bases and the V segment lost 0 bases, leaving 8 bases of the junction unmatched. The CDR3 spans 14 residues. Germline CDR1 and CDR2: LNHNV and YYDKDF (reference sequence).

The chain employs TRBV9 and TRBJ2-1; 13 nucleotides line up with TRBD2. Germline V gene sequence: CDR1 SGDLS, CDR2 YYNGEE. The CDR3 has 16 amino acids. Unmatched junction bases numbered 5, after V lost 0 bases and J lost 8 bases. In DNA form, the CDR3 reads TGTGCCAGCAGCGTAGGTGGGACTAGCGGGATCTATGAGCAGTTCTTC. It encodes CASSVGGTSGIYEQFF.

V usage is TRBV9 and J usage is TRBJ1-2; TRBD1 matches 8 bases. Per the germline V gene, CDR1 is SGDLS and CDR2 is YYNGEE. This CDR3 is 19 amino acids long. Trimming removed 4 bases from V and 1 base from J; junction bases left unmatched: 18. The CDR3 sequence: CASSPYSWTGNSINYGYTF. The CDR3, as DNA: TGTGCCAGCAGCCCCTACTCCTGGACAGGGAACTCGATTAACTATGGCTACACCTTC.

In its sample, this clonotype was seen once. This chain connects TRBV20-1 to TRBJ1-2; D is ambiguous. Trimming left V 3 bases short and J 3 bases short, with 8 bases between. Germline V gives CDR1 DFQATT, CDR2 SNEGSKA (reference sequence). The CDR3 loop spans 12 amino acids. CDR3 loop: CSASPQDYGYTF. The CDR3 coding sequence is TGCAGTGCTAGCCCTCAGGACTATGGCTACACCTTC.

The V call is TRBV4-1, the J call TRBJ2-1, with D unclear. CDR1 and CDR2 (germline): MGHRA, YSYEKL. The CDR3 has 13 amino acids. Trimming pared 4 bases from V and 7 bases from J, leaving 11 bases between. The CDR3, as DNA: TGCGCCAGCAGCCGTCTCACAAGGAATGAGCAGTTCTTC. It is translated as CASSRLTRNEQFF.

At least ten counts were recorded for this clonotype. The chain has TRBV4-2 and TRBJ2-1; D uncertain. Between the trimmed V and J ends, which lost 0 bases and 8 bases, there was a span of 8 bases. Germline values: CDR1 LGHNA, CDR2 YNFKEQ. CDR3 length equals 13 residues. The DNA for the CDR3 is TGTGCCAGCAGCCAAGACCTCTGGGATGAGCAGTTCTTC. Its translation: CASSQDLWDEQFF.